Below, 5 T cell receptor beta chains from the same sample are listed, as sequenced in a study of blood T cell repertoires in COVID-19. Sequencing was performed with immunoSEQ multiplex PCR; in TCRdb, only in-frame clones are kept and a portion is missing. The repertoire consists of about 76,000 clones, with 75% to 90% occurring once and the leading ten covering roughly 19%. Material for sequencing was peripheral blood. Receptors were obtained from a human donor in a cohort sampled during active COVID-19.

The V gene is TRBV5-1, the J gene TRBJ2-1; TRBD1 aligns across 9 bases. The ends lost 4 bases at V and 5 bases at J; junction bases unmatched: 4. CDR1 is SGHRS and CDR2 is YFSETQ in the germline V gene. The CDR3 spans 14 residues. The CDR3 nucleotides are TGCGCCAGCAGCGGGGACAGGGAACACAATGAGCAGTTCTTC. Residues: CASSGDREHNEQFF.

V gene TRBV13 combines with J gene TRBJ2-5; TRBD1 matches 8 bases. Trimming at V came to 3 bases and at J to 1 base, leaving 4 bases not matched to a gene. Per the germline V gene, CDR1 is PRHDT and CDR2 is FYEKMQ (reference sequence). There are 15 residues in the CDR3. The CDR3, as DNA: TGTGCCAGCAGCTTCAGGGGGCGATTCCAAGAGACCCAGTACTTC. It is translated as CASSFRGRFQETQYF.

The CDR3 protein is CAHLSGGTSYNEQFF. In DNA, the CDR3 is TGTGCACACCTTAGCGGGGGGACCTCCTACAATGAGCAGTTCTTC. The J gene is TRBJ2-1, the V gene TRBV30; 10 nucleotides align to TRBD2. The CDR3 runs to 15 residues. CDR1 and CDR2 from the germline V gene are GTSNPN and SVGIG (reference sequence). The full variable domain, with the rest looked up from reference TRBV30 and TRBJ2-1, is SQTIHQWPATLVQPVGSPLSLECTVEGTSNPNLYWYRQAAGRGLQLLFYSVGIGQISSEVPQNLSASRPQDRQFILSSKKLLLSDSGFYLCAHLSGGTSYNEQFFGPGTRLTVL.

The rearrangement uses TRBV9 and TRBJ2-7; tentatively, D is TRBD1 (6 bases). Trimming took off 0 bases at V and 3 bases at J, with 19 bases between the two ends. The CDR3 contains 17 residues. Germline values: CDR1 SGDLS, CDR2 YYNGEE. The CDR3 sequence: CASSVDVRDKTLYEQYF. In DNA, the CDR3 is TGTGCCAGCAGCGTAGATGTTCGGGACAAAACGCTCTACGAGCAGTACTTC.

The rearrangement uses TRBV5-1 and TRBJ1-1, with TRBD1 identical over 7 bases. The V gene end was trimmed by 4 bases and the J gene end by 1 base; junction bases not matched to a gene: 4. This CDR3 contains 14 residues. CDR1 is SGHRS, CDR2 YFSETQ, per germline. CDR3 nucleotides: TGCGCCAGCAGCGCCGCAGGGGGGAACACTGAAGCTTTCTTT. The encoded protein is CASSAAGGNTEAFF.